This T cell receptor (beta chain) is from a study of T cell repertoires in cytomegalovirus infection. Study details: The public TCR beta signatures pointed to both CMV infection and matching HLA type. General observations from the study: HLA-C-restricted CMV-specific TCR beta clonotypes prevailed in the ex vivo response. The study identified carriers of CMV plus the relevant HLA from cumulative public TCR beta family frequency.

This clonotype was counted between two and nine times. As yet, its antigen is unknown. V lost 6 bases and J lost 6, with 14 bases in between. Germline V CDR1 and CDR2: KGHDR, SFDVKD. The CDR3 is 13 amino acids. TCRdb independently ran MiXCR on the reads; one entry per CDR3 protein. The sample has some 180,000 distinct CDR3 sequences; about a sixth are singletons. The specimen sequenced was CD8+ T cells from PBMCs. The rearrangement joins TRBV24-1 to TRBJ2-7, with a tentative D call TRBD2 (6 bases). The TCR originated in a human donor in good health (CMV status not recorded). Some clones in this sample may be carry-over from other donors' samples. As DNA, the CDR3 is TGTGCCACCAGTAGAACTGCCGGGGGCGAGCAGTACTTC. This encodes CATSRTAGGEQYF.